A selection of T cell receptor beta chains follows, all from one sample in a study of blood T cell repertoires in COVID-19. This table comes from immunoSEQ multiplex PCR, and its TCRdb copy is limited to in-frame clones, with some not included. Of 300,000 or so clones detected, around nine tenths appear once; the ten largest clones hold 1% to 1.5%. The specimen sequenced was peripheral blood. These receptors all stem from an older man with acute or convalescent COVID-19. Each CDR3 is given with its conserved first and last residue. D genes are given only for firm matches. Size values are once, few and many counts, or a class for expanded clones, and some rows have none.

>TRBD1|TRBJ1-2|TRBV5-1|-
TGCGCCAGCAGCCTCGACAGGGCGGGGATTATGGGCTACACCTTC
CASSLDRAGIMGYTF
>-|TRBJ1-5|TRBV7-2|-
TGTGCCAGCAGCTCCTTTCCCGGACTTAGCAATCAGCCCCAGCATTTT
CASSSFPGLSNQPQHF
>-|TRBJ2-1|TRBV9|-
TGTGCCAGCAGCGTCCAGGGGAAGCACAATGAGCAGTTCTTC
CASSVQGKHNEQFF
>-|TRBJ2-1|TRBV7-9|-
TGTGCCAGCAGCTGGGCAGGAGGTGGCAATGAGCAGTTCTTC
CASSWAGGGNEQFF
>-|TRBJ1-5|TRBV4-1|-
TGCGCCAGCAGCCAAGTAGTGTCCGTCTATGGCAATCAGCCCCAGCATTTT
CASSQVVSVYGNQPQHF
>-|TRBJ1-1|TRBV9|-
TGTGCCAGCAGCGTAGCTACGTCGGGGACTGAAGCTTTCTTT
CASSVATSGTEAFF
>-|TRBJ2-2|TRBV5-1|many
TGCGCCAGCAGCTTGGCCGGGGGAAATGGGGCCGGGGAGCTGTTTTTT
CASSLAGGNGAGELFF
>-|TRBJ1-2|TRBV28|-
TGTGCCAGCAGTCCTAAGACAGGTTTTAACTATGGCTACACCTTC
CASSPKTGFNYGYTF
>-|TRBJ2-3|TRBV18|-
TGTGCCAGCTCATCGACAGGTAGCACAGATACGCAGTATTTT
CASSSTGSTDTQYF
>TRBD2|TRBJ2-1|TRBV5-6|-
TGTGCCAGCAGGTCCGGGGGGGAGTTTGATGAGCAGTTCTTC
CASRSGGEFDEQFF
>-|TRBJ2-7|TRBV6-5|-
TGTGCCGGCACAACACGGGGAAGCTACGAGCAGTACTTC
CAGTTRGSYEQYF
>-|TRBJ1-5|TRBV28|-
TGTGCCAGCAGCCTCGGGGGGCTTACCAATCAGCCCCAGCATTTT
CASSLGGLTNQPQHF
>-|TRBJ1-5|TRBV4-1|-
TGCGCCAGCAGCCAAGGTTACGGGGAGAGCAATCAGCCCCAGCATTTT
CASSQGYGESNQPQHF
>TRBD1|TRBJ2-1|TRBV5-1|-
TGCGCCAGCAGCCCAATGACAGGGGGCGCGGGGAATGAGCAGTTCTTC
CASSPMTGGAGNEQFF
>TRBD1|TRBJ1-3|TRBV18|-
TGTGCCAGCTCACCACACGCAGGGGGCGCATCAGGCGGAAACACCATATATTTT
CASSPHAGGASGGNTIYF
>-|TRBJ2-5|TRBV6-5|-
TGTGCCAGCAGCCGAACGACGGGGCAAGAGACCCAGTACTTC
CASSRTTGQETQYF
>-|TRBJ2-4|TRBV15|-
TGTGCCACCAGCAGAGATCAGTGGAAAAACATTCAGTACTTC
CATSRDQWKNIQYF
>TRBD2|TRBJ2-5|TRBV3-1/TRBV3-2|few
TGTGCCAGCAGCCAGGGGACTAGCGGCCAAGAGACCCAGTACTTC
CASSQGTSGQETQYF
>-|TRBJ2-1|TRBV7-8|-
TGTGCCAGCAGCTTAGGTCAGTGGGGACAAAGTGGAAATGAGCAGTTCTTC
CASSLGQWGQSGNEQFF
>-|TRBJ2-5|TRBV5-5|-
TGTGCCAGCAGCTTGGGGATTCACGCCAGGGAGACCCAGTACTTC
CASSLGIHARETQYF
>TRBD1|TRBJ1-2|TRBV9|-
TGTGCCAGCAGCGCCTCACAGGGGGGTTTTGTCTATGGCTACACCTTC
CASSASQGGFVYGYTF
>TRBD2|TRBJ2-7|TRBV7-2|-
TGTGCCAGCACTAGGACTAGCGGGAGTTACGAGCAGTACTTC
CASTRTSGSYEQYF